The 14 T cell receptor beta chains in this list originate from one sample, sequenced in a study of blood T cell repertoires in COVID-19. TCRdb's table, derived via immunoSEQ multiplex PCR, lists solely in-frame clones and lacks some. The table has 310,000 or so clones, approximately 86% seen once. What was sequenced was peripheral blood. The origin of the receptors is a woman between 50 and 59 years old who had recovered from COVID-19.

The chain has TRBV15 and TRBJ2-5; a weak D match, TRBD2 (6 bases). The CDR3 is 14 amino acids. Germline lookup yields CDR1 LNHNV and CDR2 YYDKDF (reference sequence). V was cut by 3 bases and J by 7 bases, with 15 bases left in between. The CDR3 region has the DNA TGTGCCACCAGCAGGCGGAGGGAGCTAGGGACCCAGTACTTC. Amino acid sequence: CATSRRRELGTQYF.

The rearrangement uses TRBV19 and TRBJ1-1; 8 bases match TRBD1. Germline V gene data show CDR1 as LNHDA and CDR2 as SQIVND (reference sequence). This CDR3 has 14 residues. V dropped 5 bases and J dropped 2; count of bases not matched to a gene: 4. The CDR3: CASSATGVNTEAFF. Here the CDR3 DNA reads TGTGCCAGTAGTGCGACAGGGGTTAACACTGAAGCTTTCTTT. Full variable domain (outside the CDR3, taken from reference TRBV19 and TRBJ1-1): DGGITQSPKYLFRKEGQNVTLSCEQNLNHDAMYWYRQDPGQGLRLIYYSQIVNDFQKGDIAEGYSVSREKKESFPLTVTSAQKNPTAFYLCASSATGVNTEAFFGQGTRLTVV.

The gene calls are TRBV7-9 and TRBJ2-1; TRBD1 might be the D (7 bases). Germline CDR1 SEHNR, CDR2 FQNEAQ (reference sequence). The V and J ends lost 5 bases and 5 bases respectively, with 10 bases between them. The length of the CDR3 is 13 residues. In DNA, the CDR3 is TGTGCCAGCAGCCCCAGGGGGGACAATGAGCAGTTCTTC. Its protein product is CASSPRGDNEQFF.

This CDR3 is CASSRRQGPQHF. The CDR3 nucleotides read TGTGCCAGCAGCCGTAGACAGGGGCCCCAGCATTTT. The chain is built from TRBV6-2 or TRBV6-3 and TRBJ1-5; 7 nucleotides align to TRBD1. Trimming removed 6 bases from V and 9 bases from J; junction bases left unmatched: 5. Germline CDR1 MNHEY, CDR2 SVGEGT. The CDR3 loop spans 12 amino acids.

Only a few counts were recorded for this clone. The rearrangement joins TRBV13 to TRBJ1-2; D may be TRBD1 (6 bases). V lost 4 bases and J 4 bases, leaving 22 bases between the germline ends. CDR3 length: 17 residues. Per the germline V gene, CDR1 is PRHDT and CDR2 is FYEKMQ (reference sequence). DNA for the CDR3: TGTGCCAGCAGCTCCCGAGGGGGGGAGGAGGGTGGCTATGGCTACACCTTC. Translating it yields CASSSRGGEEGGYGYTF. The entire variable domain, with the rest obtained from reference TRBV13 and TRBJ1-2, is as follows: AAGVIQSPRHLIKEKRETATLKCYPIPRHDTVYWYQQGPGQDPQFLISFYEKMQSDKGSIPDRFSAQQFSDYHSELNMSSLELGDSALYFCASSSRGGEEGGYGYTFGSGTRLTVV.

The CDR3 nucleotides are TGTGCCAGCAGCGTAGTGATGGGCATGGACACTGAAGCTTTCTTT. Translated, it gives CASSVVMGMDTEAFF. The rearrangement links TRBV9 to TRBJ1-1; D call uncertain. Trimming cost V 0 bases and J 3 bases, with 12 bases left between them. CDR3 length equals 15 residues. Germline CDR1 is SGDLS and CDR2 is YYNGEE. The entire variable domain, with the rest obtained from reference TRBV9 and TRBJ1-1, is as follows: DSGVTQTPKHLITATGQRVTLRCSPRSGDLSVYWYQQSLDQGLQFLIQYYNGEERAKGNILERFSAQQFPDLHSELNLSSLELGDSALYFCASSVVMGMDTEAFFGQGTRLTVV.

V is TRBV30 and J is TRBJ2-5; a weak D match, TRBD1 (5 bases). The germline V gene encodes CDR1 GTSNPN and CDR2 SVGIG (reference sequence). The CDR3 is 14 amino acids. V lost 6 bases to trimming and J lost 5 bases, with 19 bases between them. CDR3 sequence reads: CACRVSGFRETQYF. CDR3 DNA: TGTGCCTGCCGAGTATCAGGGTTTCGGGAGACCCAGTACTTC.

The CDR3 bases are TGTGCCAGCAGCGGGGCGGGTTCCTACAATGAGCAGTTCTTC. Translated, it gives CASSGAGSYNEQFF. The chain carries TRBV9 and TRBJ2-1; possible D gene TRBD2, 5 bases. The CDR3 spans 14 residues. Germline CDR1 reads SGDLS; CDR2 reads YYNGEE. Trimming stripped 3 bases from V and 1 base from J, with 8 bases between.

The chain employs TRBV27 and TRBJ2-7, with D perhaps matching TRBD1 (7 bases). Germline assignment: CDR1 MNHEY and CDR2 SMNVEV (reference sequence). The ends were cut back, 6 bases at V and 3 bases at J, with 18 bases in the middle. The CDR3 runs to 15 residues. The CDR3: CASRPTGARDYEQYF. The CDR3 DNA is TGTGCCAGCAGGCCCACAGGGGCGCGGGACTACGAGCAGTACTTC.

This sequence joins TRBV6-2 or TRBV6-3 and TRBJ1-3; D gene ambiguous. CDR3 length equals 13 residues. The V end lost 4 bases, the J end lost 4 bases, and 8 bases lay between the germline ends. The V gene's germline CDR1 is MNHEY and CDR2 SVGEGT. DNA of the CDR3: TGTGCCAGCAGTTTCGGGTTCGGAAACACCATATATTTT. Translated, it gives CASSFGFGNTIYF.

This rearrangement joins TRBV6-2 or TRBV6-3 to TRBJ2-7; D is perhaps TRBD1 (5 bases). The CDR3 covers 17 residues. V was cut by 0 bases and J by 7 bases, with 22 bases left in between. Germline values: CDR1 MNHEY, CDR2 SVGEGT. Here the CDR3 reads CASSYSKGPAIGVEQYF. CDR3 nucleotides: TGTGCCAGCAGTTACTCGAAGGGGCCAGCTATTGGAGTGGAGCAGTACTTC.

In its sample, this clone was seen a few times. The CDR3 DNA reads as TGTGCCAGCAGTCCCGGACACTTCGCTAACTATGGCTACACCTTC. It translates to CASSPGHFANYGYTF. The chain carries TRBV6-2 or TRBV6-3 and TRBJ1-2, with D tentatively TRBD1 (5 bases). The CDR3 loop spans 15 amino acids. The ends were cut back, 5 bases at V and 0 bases at J, with 13 bases in the middle. In germline, CDR1 is MNHEY, CDR2 SVGEGT.

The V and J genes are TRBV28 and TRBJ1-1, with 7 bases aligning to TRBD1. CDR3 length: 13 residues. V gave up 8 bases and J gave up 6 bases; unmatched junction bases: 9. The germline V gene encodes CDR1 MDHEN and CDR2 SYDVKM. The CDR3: CASRKQGLPEAFF. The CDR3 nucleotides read TGTGCCAGCCGAAAACAGGGGTTACCTGAAGCTTTCTTT.

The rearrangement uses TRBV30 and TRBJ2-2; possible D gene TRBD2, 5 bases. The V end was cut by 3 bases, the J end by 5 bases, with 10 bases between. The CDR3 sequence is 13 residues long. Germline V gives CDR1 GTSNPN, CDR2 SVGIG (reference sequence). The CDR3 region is CAWRSGGTGELFF. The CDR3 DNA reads TGTGCCTGGAGATCAGGAGGAACCGGGGAGCTGTTTTTT.